This T cell receptor beta chain comes out of a study of blood T cells in healthy people across ages. Study-wide points: The unknown donor CMV status may have confounded expanded clonotype changes. Observed TCR beta diversity showed a strong correlation with the percentage of naive T cells as measured by flow cytometry. It was the long-lived donors that had more naive CD4+ cells and higher diversity than aged donors.

This clonotype came up a few times. Antigen: not known. V shed 7 bases and J shed 5 bases, with 6 bases lying between them. Germline CDR1 and CDR2: MNHEY and SVGEGT. The CDR3 is 11 amino acids. No fewer than 7 million PBMCs went into each sample. Using a J-beta primer mix together with a sample-barcoded 5' primer, a second PCR was run for roughly 6 to 11 cycles. TCRdb reanalysed the 5' RACE reads using MiXCR and keeps one entry per CDR3 protein. The sample lists 1 million to 1.2 million distinct CDR3 sequences, 35% to 40% occurring once. This chain uses TRBV6-2 or TRBV6-3 with TRBJ2-1, with D unresolved. This sequence was found in a man aged 18 to 29 in good health. Sequences were obtained from blood. The CDR3 nucleotides are TGTGCCAGCACCAAACACAATGAGCAGTTCTTC. It translates to CASTKHNEQFF.